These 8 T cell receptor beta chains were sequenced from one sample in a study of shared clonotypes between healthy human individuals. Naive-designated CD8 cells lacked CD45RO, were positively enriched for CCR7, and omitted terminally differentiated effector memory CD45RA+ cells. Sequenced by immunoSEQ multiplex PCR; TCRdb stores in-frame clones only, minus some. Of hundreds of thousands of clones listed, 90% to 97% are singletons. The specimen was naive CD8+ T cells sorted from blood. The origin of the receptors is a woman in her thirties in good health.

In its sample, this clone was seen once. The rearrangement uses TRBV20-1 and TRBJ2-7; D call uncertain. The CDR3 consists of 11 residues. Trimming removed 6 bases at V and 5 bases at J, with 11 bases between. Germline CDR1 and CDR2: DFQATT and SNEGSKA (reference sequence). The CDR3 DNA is TGCAGTGCGGCGCGCGGAAACGAGCAGTACTTC. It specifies CSAARGNEQYF.

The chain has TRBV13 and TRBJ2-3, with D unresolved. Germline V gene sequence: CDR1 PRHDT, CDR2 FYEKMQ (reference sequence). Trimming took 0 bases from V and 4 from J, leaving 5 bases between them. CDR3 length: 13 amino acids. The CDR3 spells CASSLGESDTQYF. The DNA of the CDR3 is TGTGCCAGCAGCTTAGGGGAGTCAGATACGCAGTATTTT.

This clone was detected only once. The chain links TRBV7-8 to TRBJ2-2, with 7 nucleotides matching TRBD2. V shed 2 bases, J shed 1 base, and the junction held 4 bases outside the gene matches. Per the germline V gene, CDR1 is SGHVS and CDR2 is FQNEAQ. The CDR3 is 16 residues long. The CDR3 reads CASSLWREMNTGELFF. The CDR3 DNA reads TGTGCCAGCAGCTTATGGCGGGAGATGAACACCGGGGAGCTGTTTTTT.

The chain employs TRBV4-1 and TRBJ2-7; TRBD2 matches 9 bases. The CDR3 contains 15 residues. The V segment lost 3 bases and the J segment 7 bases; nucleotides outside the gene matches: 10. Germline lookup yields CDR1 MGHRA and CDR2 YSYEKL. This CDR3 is CASSHRTSDLGEQYF. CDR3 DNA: TGCGCCAGCAGCCATCGGACTAGCGATCTCGGAGAGCAGTACTTC.

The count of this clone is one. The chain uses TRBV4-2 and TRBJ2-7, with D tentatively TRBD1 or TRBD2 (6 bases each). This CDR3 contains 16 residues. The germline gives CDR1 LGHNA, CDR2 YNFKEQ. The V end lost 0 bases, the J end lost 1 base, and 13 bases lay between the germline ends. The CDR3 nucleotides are TGTGCCAGCAGCCAAGAAACGGACAGCGGGTCCTACGAGCAGTACTTC. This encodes CASSQETDSGSYEQYF.

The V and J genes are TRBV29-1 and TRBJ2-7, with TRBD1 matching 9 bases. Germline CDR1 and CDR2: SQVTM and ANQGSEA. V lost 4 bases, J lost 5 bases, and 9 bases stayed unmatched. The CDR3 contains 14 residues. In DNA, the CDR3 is TGCAGCGTTGTAGGGGACAGGGCGGGCAACGAGCAGTACTTC. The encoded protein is CSVVGDRAGNEQYF.

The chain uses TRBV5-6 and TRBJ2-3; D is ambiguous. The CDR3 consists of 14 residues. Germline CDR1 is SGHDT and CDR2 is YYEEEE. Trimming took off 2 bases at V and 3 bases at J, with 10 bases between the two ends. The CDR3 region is CASSFLYGTDTQYF. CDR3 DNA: TGTGCCAGCAGCTTTTTATATGGGACAGATACGCAGTATTTT. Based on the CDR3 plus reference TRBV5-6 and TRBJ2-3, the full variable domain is DAGVTQSPTHLIKTRGQQVTLRCSPKSGHDTVSWYQQALGQGPQFIFQYYEEEERQRGNFPDRFSGHQFPNYSSELNVNALLLGDSALYLCASSFLYGTDTQYFGPGTRLTVL.

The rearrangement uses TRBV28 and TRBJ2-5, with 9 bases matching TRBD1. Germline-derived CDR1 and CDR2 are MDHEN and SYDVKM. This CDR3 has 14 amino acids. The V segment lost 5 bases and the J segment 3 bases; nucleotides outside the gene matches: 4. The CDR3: CASSPQGAEETQYF. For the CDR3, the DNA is TGTGCCAGCAGTCCACAGGGGGCTGAAGAGACCCAGTACTTC.